Listed here are 16 T cell receptor beta chains from one sample, sequenced in a study of blood T cell repertoires in COVID-19. Generated by immunoSEQ multiplex PCR, the TCRdb table keeps only in-frame clones and is missing some. The profile shows more than 200,000 clones, roughly nine tenths of them singletons. The sample was peripheral blood. The receptor source for this set is a man in his 70s with acute or convalescent COVID-19.

The genes are TRBV30 and TRBJ1-6; D perhaps matches TRBD1 (6 bases). CDR1 and CDR2 from the germline V gene are GTSNPN and SVGIG (reference sequence). The length of the CDR3 is 13 residues. Trimming pared 2 bases from V and 10 bases from J, leaving 12 bases between. The CDR3 coding sequence is TGTGCCTGGAGTTTACAGGGAAGCTCACCCCTCCACTTT. Amino acid sequence: CAWSLQGSSPLHF. Supplemented by reference TRBV30 and TRBJ1-6, the full variable domain reads SQTIHQWPATLVQPVGSPLSLECTVEGTSNPNLYWYRQAAGRGLQLLFYSVGIGQISSEVPQNLSASRPQDRQFILSSKKLLLSDSGFYLCAWSLQGSSPLHFGNGTRLTVT.

V is TRBV6-6 and J is TRBJ2-3; D may be TRBD1 (5 bases). V was shortened by 8 bases and J by 0 bases, with 6 bases between the two germline ends. The CDR3 consists of 12 residues. Per germline, CDR1 MNHNY and CDR2 SVGAGI (reference sequence). CDR3 in DNA: TGTGCCAGCGGGGCTAGCACAGATACGCAGTATTTT. This codes for CASGASTDTQYF.

This sequence joins TRBV7-6 and TRBJ2-1, with 7 bases matching TRBD2. There are 16 residues in the CDR3. After removal of 0 bases from V and 2 bases from J, the junction contained 4 bases not matched to a gene. Germline CDR1 and CDR2: SGHVS and FNYEAQ. CDR3 sequence (DNA): TGTGCCAGCAGCTTAGCGTCTAGCGGAGCCTACAATGAGCAGTTCTTC. Amino acid sequence: CASSLASSGAYNEQFF.

This clone was detected only a few times. CDR3 in DNA: TGTGCCAGCAGCGTACAGGGTGCGTCCTCCTACGAGCAGTACTTC. This gives the protein CASSVQGASSYEQYF. This chain uses TRBV7-8 with TRBJ2-7, with D possibly being TRBD1 (6 bases). CDR3 length equals 15 residues. Trimming removed 5 bases from V and 0 bases from J, with 14 bases in between. Germline values: CDR1 SGHVS, CDR2 FQNEAQ. The full variable domain, its missing parts supplied by reference TRBV7-8 and TRBJ2-7, is GAGVSQSPRYKVAKRGQDVALRCDPISGHVSLFWYQQALGQGPEFLTYFQNEAQLDKSGLPSDRFFAERPEGSVSTLKIQRTQQEDSAVYLCASSVQGASSYEQYFGPGTRLTVT.

This rearrangement joins TRBV30 to TRBJ2-1; 7 bases match TRBD2. CDR3 length: 16 residues. Germline trimming cut 1 base from V and 1 base from J; bases unmatched to any gene: 7. Looked up from germline, CDR1 is GTSNPN and CDR2 is SVGIG (reference sequence). The CDR3 nucleotides read TGTGCCTGGAGTGCCTTCCTAGCGGATTCCTACAATGAGCAGTTCTTC. Its translation is CAWSAFLADSYNEQFF.

The CDR3 bases are TGTGCCAGCAGGGCGGGACTAGCCTCCGGGGAGCTGTTTTTT. This sequence encodes CASRAGLASGELFF. V gene TRBV6-5 combines with J gene TRBJ2-2; 9 positions match TRBD2. This CDR3 spans 14 amino acids. CDR1 and CDR2 from the germline V gene are MNHEY and SVGAGI. Trimming removed 6 bases from V and 6 bases from J; junction bases left unmatched: 5.

This clone was counted a single time. The chain has TRBV3-1 (or the pseudogene TRBV3-2) and TRBJ1-2, with TRBD1 matching over 9 bases. Germline lookup yields CDR1 LGHDT and CDR2 YNNKEL (reference sequence). The CDR3 is made up of 16 amino acids. Trimming removed 3 bases from V and 4 bases from J; junction bases left unmatched: 9. The CDR3 nucleotides read TGTGCCAGCAGCCATACCGTTGGACAGGGGTCCTATGGCTACACCTTC. This sequence encodes CASSHTVGQGSYGYTF.

The chain couples TRBV7-2 to TRBJ2-7, with 7 bases lining up with TRBD2. V lost 3 bases, J lost 1 base, and 3 bases stayed unmatched. The CDR3 runs to 14 residues. Germline CDR1 reads SGHTA; CDR2 reads FQGNSA. For the CDR3, the DNA is TGTGCCAGCAGCTTTTCGGGGGGATCCTACGAGCAGTACTTC. Translated, it gives CASSFSGGSYEQYF.

This rearrangement joins TRBV6-6 to TRBJ1-2; no firm D call. CDR3 length: 13 residues. The V end lost 0 bases, the J end lost 6 bases, and 8 bases lay between the germline ends. Germline CDR1 and CDR2: MNHNY and SVGAGI (reference sequence). The CDR3 here is CASSYSGVDGYTF. The CDR3 DNA is TGTGCCAGCAGTTACTCGGGAGTGGATGGCTACACCTTC.

The genes are TRBV19 and TRBJ2-7; D unresolved. V lost 6 bases, J lost 4 bases, and 13 bases lay in between. This CDR3 has 13 amino acids. Germline V gene data show CDR1 as LNHDA and CDR2 as SQIVND (reference sequence). The CDR3, as DNA: TGTGCCAGTAGCCGTAACGAGGCGTACGAGCAGTACTTC. It encodes CASSRNEAYEQYF.

The table lists this clone with a few counts. The V call is TRBV19, the J call TRBJ1-5; 7 bases map to TRBD1. Germline values: CDR1 LNHDA, CDR2 SQIVND (reference sequence). V was clipped by 5 bases and J by 7 bases; unmatched bases: 8. This CDR3 spans 14 amino acids. CDR3 nucleotides: TGTGCCAGTAGTCCGACAGGGCAAAGGCAGCCCCAGCATTTT. Its translation is CASSPTGQRQPQHF.

V gene TRBV27 combines with J gene TRBJ1-3; unclear D gene. V shed 4 bases and J shed 4 bases, with 11 bases lying between them. Germline lookup yields CDR1 MNHEY and CDR2 SMNVEV (reference sequence). The CDR3 length is 14 residues. In nucleotides, the CDR3 is TGTGCCAGCAGTTCTTCTTGGGCGGGAAACACCATATATTTT. Its protein product is CASSSSWAGNTIYF.

V usage is TRBV7-2 and J usage is TRBJ2-7, with TRBD2 matching 7 bases. V lost 5 bases, J lost 1 base, and 8 bases stayed unmatched. CDR3 size: 15 residues. Germline CDR1 and CDR2: SGHTA and FQGNSA. In DNA form, the CDR3 reads TGTGCCAGCAGCCCTGTCGCGGGAGCGTCCTACGAGCAGTACTTC. Protein product: CASSPVAGASYEQYF.

The genes are TRBV5-6 and TRBJ2-1; possibly TRBD2 for D (6 bases). Germline CDR1 is SGHDT and CDR2 is YYEEEE. V was trimmed by 4 bases and J by 0 bases, leaving 23 bases between them. The CDR3 covers 19 residues. The CDR3 loop is CASSPGLPLEATSYNEQFF. In DNA, the CDR3 is TGTGCCAGCAGCCCGGGACTGCCGCTAGAGGCGACCTCCTACAATGAGCAGTTCTTC. Combining the CDR3 with reference TRBV5-6 and TRBJ2-1 gives the whole variable domain DAGVTQSPTHLIKTRGQQVTLRCSPKSGHDTVSWYQQALGQGPQFIFQYYEEEERQRGNFPDRFSGHQFPNYSSELNVNALLLGDSALYLCASSPGLPLEATSYNEQFFGPGTRLTVL.

The chain employs TRBV5-6 and TRBJ2-1; 10 nucleotides agree with TRBD2. The germline CDR1 and CDR2 sequences are SGHDT and YYEEEE. The CDR3 is 15 residues long. J was trimmed by 3 bases and V by 3 bases; bases with no gene match: 3. In DNA form, the CDR3 reads TGTGCCAGCAGCTACGGGACTAGCGTCTACAATGAGCAGTTCTTC. Protein sequence: CASSYGTSVYNEQFF.

The J gene is TRBJ2-7, the V gene TRBV7-9, with a tentative D call TRBD2 (6 bases). The CDR3 loop spans 18 amino acids. V was cut by 4 bases and J by 6 bases, with 28 bases left in between. CDR1 is SEHNR and CDR2 is FQNEAQ in the germline V gene (reference sequence). The CDR3 region is CASSSLGTSLSLPGEQYF. The CDR3 DNA is TGTGCCAGCAGCTCCCTTGGGACTTCCTTATCCCTTCCTGGCGAGCAGTACTTC.